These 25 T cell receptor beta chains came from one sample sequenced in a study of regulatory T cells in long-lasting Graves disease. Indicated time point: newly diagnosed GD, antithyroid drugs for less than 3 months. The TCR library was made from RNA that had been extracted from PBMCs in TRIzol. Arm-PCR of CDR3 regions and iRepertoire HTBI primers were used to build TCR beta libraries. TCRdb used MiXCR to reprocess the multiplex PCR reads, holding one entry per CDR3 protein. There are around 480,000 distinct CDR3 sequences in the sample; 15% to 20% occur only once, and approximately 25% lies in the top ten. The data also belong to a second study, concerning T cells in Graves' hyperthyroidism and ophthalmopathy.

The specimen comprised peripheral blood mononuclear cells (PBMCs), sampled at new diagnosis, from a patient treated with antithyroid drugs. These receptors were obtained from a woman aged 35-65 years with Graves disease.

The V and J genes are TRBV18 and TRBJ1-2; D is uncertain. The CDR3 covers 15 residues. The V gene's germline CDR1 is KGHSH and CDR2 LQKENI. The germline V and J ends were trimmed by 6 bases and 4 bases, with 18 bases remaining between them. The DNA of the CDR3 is TGTGCCAGCTCCGTTGGTCAGTCTGATTTCTATGGCTACACCTTC. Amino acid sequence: CASSVGQSDFYGYTF.

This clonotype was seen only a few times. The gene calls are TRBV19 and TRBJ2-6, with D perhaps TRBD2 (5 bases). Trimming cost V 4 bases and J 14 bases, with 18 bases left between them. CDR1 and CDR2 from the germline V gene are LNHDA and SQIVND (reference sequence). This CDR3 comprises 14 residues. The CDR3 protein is CASSTRPYGGLLTF. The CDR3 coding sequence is TGTGCCAGTAGTACACGGCCATATGGAGGCCTCCTGACTTTC.

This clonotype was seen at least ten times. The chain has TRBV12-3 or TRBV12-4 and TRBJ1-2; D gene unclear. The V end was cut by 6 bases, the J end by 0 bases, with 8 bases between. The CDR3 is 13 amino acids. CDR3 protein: CASSGPANYGYTF. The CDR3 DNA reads TGTGCCAGCAGCGGACCGGCTAACTATGGCTACACCTTC.

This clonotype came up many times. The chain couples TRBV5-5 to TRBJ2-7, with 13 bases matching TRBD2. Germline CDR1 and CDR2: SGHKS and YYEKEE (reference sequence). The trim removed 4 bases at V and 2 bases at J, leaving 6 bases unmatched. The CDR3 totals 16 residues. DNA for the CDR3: TGTGCCAGCAGCCATGTGACTAGCGGGGGGCCCTACGAGCAGTACTTC. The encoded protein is CASSHVTSGGPYEQYF.

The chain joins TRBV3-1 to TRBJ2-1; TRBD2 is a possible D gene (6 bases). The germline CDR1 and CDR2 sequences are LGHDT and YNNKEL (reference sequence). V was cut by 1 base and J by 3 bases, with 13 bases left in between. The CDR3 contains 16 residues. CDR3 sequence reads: CASSQGPRGSYNEQFF. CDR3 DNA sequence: TGTGCCAGCAGCCAAGGACCGCGGGGTAGCTACAATGAGCAGTTCTTC.

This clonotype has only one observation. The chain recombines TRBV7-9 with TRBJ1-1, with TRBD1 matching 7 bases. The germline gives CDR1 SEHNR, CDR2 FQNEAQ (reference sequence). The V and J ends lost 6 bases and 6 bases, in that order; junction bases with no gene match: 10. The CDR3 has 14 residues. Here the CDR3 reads CASRFQGDISEAFF. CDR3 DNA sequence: TGTGCCAGCAGATTTCAGGGGGATATCTCTGAAGCTTTCTTT.

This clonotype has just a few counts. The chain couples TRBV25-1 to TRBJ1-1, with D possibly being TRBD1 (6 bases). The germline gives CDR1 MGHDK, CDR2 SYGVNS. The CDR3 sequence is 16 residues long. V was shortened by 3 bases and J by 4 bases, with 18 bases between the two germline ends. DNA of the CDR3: TGTGCCAGCAGTGAGAGGTTAGGGGGTGGAATCACTGAAGCTTTCTTT. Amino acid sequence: CASSERLGGGITEAFF.

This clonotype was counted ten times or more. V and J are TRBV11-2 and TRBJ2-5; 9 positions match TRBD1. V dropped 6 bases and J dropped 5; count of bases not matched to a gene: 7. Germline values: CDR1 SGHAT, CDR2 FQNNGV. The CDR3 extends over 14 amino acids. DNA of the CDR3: TGTGCCAGCAGACCCACAGGGGGCAGGGAGACCCAGTACTTC. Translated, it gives CASRPTGGRETQYF.

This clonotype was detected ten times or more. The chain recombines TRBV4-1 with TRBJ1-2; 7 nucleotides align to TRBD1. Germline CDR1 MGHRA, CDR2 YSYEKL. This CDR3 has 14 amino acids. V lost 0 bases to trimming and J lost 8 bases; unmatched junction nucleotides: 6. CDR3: CASSQELGGWGYTF. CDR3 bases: TGCGCCAGCAGCCAAGAGCTAGGGGGCTGGGGCTACACCTTC.

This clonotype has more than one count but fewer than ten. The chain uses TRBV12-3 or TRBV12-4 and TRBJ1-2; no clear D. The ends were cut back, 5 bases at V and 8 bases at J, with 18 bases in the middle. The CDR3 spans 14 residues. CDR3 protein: CASSPTRQSGGYTF. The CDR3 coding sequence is TGTGCCAGCAGTCCAACCCGCCAGTCCGGCGGCTACACCTTC.

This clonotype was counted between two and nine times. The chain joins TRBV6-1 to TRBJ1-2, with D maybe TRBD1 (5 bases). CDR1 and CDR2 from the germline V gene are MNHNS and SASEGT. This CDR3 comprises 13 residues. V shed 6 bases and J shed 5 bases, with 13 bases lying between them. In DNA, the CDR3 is TGTGCCAGCAGGCAGGGAGTTTGGTATGGCTACACCTTC. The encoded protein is CASRQGVWYGYTF.

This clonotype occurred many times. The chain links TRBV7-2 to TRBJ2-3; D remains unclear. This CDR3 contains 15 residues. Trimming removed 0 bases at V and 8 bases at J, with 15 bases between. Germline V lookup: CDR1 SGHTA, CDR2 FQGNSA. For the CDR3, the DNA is TGTGCCAGCAGCTTAGCCGTAGGACGAGGCGGTACGCAGTATTTT. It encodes CASSLAVGRGGTQYF.

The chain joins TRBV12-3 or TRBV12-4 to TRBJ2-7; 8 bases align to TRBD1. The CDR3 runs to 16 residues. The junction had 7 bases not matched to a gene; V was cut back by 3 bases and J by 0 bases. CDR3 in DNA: TGTGCCAGCAGTTTTGTCCGGGACAGGAACTCCTACGAGCAGTACTTC. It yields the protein CASSFVRDRNSYEQYF.

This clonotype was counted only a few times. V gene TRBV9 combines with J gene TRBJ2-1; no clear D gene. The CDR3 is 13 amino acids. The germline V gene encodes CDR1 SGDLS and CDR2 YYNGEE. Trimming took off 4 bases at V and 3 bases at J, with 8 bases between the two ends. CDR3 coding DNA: TGTGCCAGCAGCCCCGTTCGCTACAATGAGCAGTTCTTC. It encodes CASSPVRYNEQFF.

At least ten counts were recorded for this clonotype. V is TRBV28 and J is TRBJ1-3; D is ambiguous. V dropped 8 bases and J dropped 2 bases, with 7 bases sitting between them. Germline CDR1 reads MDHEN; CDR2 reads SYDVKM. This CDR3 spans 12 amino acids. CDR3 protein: CASEGTGNTIYF. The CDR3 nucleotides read TGTGCCAGCGAAGGTACTGGAAACACCATATATTTT.

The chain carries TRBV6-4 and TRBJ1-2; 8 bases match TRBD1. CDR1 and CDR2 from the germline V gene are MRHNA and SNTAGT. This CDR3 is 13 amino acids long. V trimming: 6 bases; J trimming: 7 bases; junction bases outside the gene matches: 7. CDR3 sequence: CASSPTTGGGYTF. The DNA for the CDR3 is TGTGCCAGCAGCCCAACTACAGGGGGTGGCTACACCTTC.

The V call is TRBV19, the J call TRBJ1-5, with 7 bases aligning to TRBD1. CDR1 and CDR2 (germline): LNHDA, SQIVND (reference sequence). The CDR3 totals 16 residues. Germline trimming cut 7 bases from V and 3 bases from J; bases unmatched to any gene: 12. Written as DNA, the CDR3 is TGTGCCAGTAACCCTCCGGGACAGCGTTACAATCAGCCCCAGCATTTT. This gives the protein CASNPPGQRYNQPQHF.

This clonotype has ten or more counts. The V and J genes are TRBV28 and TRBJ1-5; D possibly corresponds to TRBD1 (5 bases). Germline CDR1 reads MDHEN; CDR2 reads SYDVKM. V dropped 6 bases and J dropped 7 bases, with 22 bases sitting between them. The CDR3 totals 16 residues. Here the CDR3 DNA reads TGTGCCAGCAGAAATCGGGGGGTCTCCACTGACCAGCCCCAGCATTTT. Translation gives CASRNRGVSTDQPQHF.

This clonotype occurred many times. The chain's CDR3 is CASSLQAGEQYF. The CDR3 DNA is TGTGCCAGCAGCTTACAGGCCGGGGAGCAGTATTTT. V gene TRBV28 combines with J gene TRBJ2-3, with D perhaps given as TRBD1 or TRBD2 (5 bases each). Germline values: CDR1 MDHEN, CDR2 SYDVKM. CDR3 length: 12 amino acids. The ends were cut back, 6 bases at V and 11 bases at J, with 15 bases in the middle. The full variable domain, rest sourced from reference TRBV28 and TRBJ2-3, is DVKVTQSSRYLVKRTGEKVFLECVQDMDHENMFWYRQDPGLGLRLIYFSYDVKMKEKGDIPEGYSVSREKKERFSLILESASTNQTSMYLCASSLQAGEQYFGPGTRLTVL.

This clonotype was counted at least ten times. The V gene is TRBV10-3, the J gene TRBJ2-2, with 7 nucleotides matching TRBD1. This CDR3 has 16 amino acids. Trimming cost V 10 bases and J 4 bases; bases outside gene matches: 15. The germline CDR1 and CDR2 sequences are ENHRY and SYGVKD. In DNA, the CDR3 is TGTGCCACCCGTTCTTACACAGGGGTCAGCACCGGGGAGCTGTTTTTT. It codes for CATRSYTGVSTGELFF.

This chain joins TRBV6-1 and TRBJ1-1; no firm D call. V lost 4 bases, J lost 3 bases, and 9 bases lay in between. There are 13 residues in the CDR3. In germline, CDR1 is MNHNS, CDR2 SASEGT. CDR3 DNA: TGTGCCAGCAGTGGGCAGGAAGACACTGAAGCTTTCTTT. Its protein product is CASSGQEDTEAFF.

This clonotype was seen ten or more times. CDR3 DNA sequence: TGTGCCAGCAGTTTATCAGGGGCGATTTATGGCTACACCTTC. Residues: CASSLSGAIYGYTF. The rearrangement joins TRBV28 to TRBJ1-2; D possibly corresponds to TRBD1 (6 bases). V lost 1 base and J 5 bases, leaving 11 bases between the germline ends. The germline V gene has CDR1 MDHEN and CDR2 SYDVKM. The CDR3 length is 14 residues.

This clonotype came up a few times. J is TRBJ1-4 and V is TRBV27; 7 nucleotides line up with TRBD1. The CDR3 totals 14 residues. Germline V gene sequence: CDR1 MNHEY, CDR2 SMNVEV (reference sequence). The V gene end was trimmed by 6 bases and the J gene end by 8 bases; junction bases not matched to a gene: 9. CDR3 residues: CASSSTGSREKLFF. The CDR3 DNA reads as TGTGCCAGCAGCTCGACAGGGTCGAGGGAAAAACTGTTTTTT.

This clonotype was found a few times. CDR3 nucleotide sequence: TGCGCCAGCAGCTTGGTCCGGGAGAACACTGAAGCTTTCTTT. This codes for CASSLVRENTEAFF. V gene TRBV5-1 combines with J gene TRBJ1-1; unclear D gene. CDR3 length: 14 amino acids. V lost 0 bases and J 1 base, leaving 7 bases between the germline ends. CDR1 and CDR2 (germline): SGHRS, YFSETQ. The full variable domain, with the rest looked up from reference TRBV5-1 and TRBJ1-1, is KAGVTQTPRYLIKTRGQQVTLSCSPISGHRSVSWYQQTPGQGLQFLFEYFSETQRNKGNFPGRFSGRQFSNSRSEMNVSTLELGDSALYLCASSLVRENTEAFFGQGTRLTVV.

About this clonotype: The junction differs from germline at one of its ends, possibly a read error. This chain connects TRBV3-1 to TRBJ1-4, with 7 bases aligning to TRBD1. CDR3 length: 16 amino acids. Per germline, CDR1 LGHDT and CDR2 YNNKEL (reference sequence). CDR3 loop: CASSQSSGGTNEKLCF. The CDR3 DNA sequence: TGTGCCAGCAGCCAATCATCAGGGGGAACTAATGAAAAACTGTGTTTT.